This T cell receptor (beta chain) was identified in a study of blood T cell repertoires in COVID-19. Study details: The analysed material was cDNA or gDNA that came from T cells, B-cell-depleted T cells, or PBMCs.

TCRdb's copy holds only in-frame clones and misses some; the assay was immunoSEQ multiplex PCR. The table lists roughly 57,000 clones, more than 70% of them singletons, with about a fifth in the top ten. This CDR3 spans 14 amino acids. Trimming removed 1 base from V and 4 bases from J; junction bases left unmatched: 3. The germline V gene encodes CDR1 SGDLS and CDR2 YYNGEE. Enrolled during active infection, Seattle patients were then followed longitudinally. Sample: peripheral blood. The receptor's source is a man aged 25-45 years with COVID-19, enrolled during active disease. The gene calls are TRBV9 and TRBJ2-3; 7 nucleotides match TRBD2. The CDR3 is CASSVSGTSDTQYF. DNA for the CDR3: TGTGCCAGCAGCGTAAGCGGGACCTCAGATACGCAGTATTTT.